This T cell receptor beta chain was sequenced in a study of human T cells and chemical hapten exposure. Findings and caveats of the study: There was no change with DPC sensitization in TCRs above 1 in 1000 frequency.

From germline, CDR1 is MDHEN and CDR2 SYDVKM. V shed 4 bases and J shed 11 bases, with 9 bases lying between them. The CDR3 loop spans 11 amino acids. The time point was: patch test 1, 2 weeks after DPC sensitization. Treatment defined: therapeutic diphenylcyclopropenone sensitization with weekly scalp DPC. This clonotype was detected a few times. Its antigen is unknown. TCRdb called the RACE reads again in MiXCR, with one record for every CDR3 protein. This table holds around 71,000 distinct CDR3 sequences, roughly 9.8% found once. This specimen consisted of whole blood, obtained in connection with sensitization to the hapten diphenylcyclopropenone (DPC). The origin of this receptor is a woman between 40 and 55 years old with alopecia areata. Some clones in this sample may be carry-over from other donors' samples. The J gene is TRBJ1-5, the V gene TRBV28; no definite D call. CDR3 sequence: CASSSPRAQHF. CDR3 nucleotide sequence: TGTGCCAGCAGTTCTCCAAGAGCCCAGCATTTT.